The next 31 T cell receptor beta chains were all read from a single sample in a study of early T cells in non-severe SARS-CoV-2 infection. TCRdb re-called the 5' RACE reads with MiXCR, one entry per CDR3 protein. The sample carries approximately 85,000 distinct CDR3 sequences, more than 9% recorded once. Sequencing input: whole blood. The source is an adult who was a healthcare worker with PCR-confirmed SARS-CoV-2 infection or an uninfected control (not recorded which).

This clonotype was observed a handful of times. The gene calls are TRBV6-5 and TRBJ1-2; the D gene is possibly TRBD1 (5 bases). Germline CDR1 reads MNHEY; CDR2 reads SVGAGI. Trimming took off 0 bases at V and 8 bases at J, with 13 bases between the two ends. The CDR3 sequence is 14 residues long. DNA of the CDR3: TGTGCCAGCAGTTACTCCGGTCCCAGGGAAGGCTACACCTTC. Protein: CASSYSGPREGYTF.

This chain joins TRBV6-4 and TRBJ2-1; 11 nucleotides match TRBD2. CDR3 size: 16 residues. V shed 6 bases, J shed 1 base, and the junction held 5 bases outside the gene matches. CDR1 and CDR2 (germline): MRHNA, SNTAGT. This chain's CDR3 is CASRGTSGESYNEQFF. CDR3 bases: TGTGCCAGCAGAGGGACTAGCGGAGAGTCCTACAATGAGCAGTTCTTC.

This clonotype was seen a handful of times. The chain recombines TRBV9 with TRBJ2-1; 12 bases map to TRBD2. The CDR3 runs 14 residues. The V gene's germline CDR1 is SGDLS and CDR2 YYNGEE. The V segment lost 4 bases and the J segment 5 bases; nucleotides outside the gene matches: 1. The CDR3 DNA sequence: TGTGCCAGCAGCTCTAGCGGGAGGGACAATGAGCAGTTCTTC. Translated, it gives CASSSSGRDNEQFF.

There are a few counts of this clonotype. V is TRBV7-8 and J is TRBJ2-2, with D possibly matching TRBD2 (6 bases). CDR3 length: 13 amino acids. The V gene's germline CDR1 is SGHVS and CDR2 FQNEAQ. Trimming took 7 bases from V and 7 from J, leaving 13 bases between them. Here the CDR3 reads CASTQLAGGELFF. CDR3 DNA sequence: TGTGCCAGCACCCAACTAGCAGGCGGGGAGCTGTTTTTT.

The chain employs TRBV3-1 and TRBJ1-3; D might be TRBD1 (5 bases). Trimming shortened V by 4 bases and J by 0 bases, and 13 bases separated the two germline ends. The CDR3 sequence is 16 residues long. In germline, CDR1 is LGHDT, CDR2 YNNKEL (reference sequence). CDR3 loop: CASSPPGLLSGNTIYF. DNA for the CDR3: TGTGCCAGCAGCCCCCCGGGGCTCCTCTCTGGAAACACCATATATTTT. The full variable domain, completed using reference TRBV3-1 and TRBJ1-3, is DTAVSQTPKYLVTQMGNDKSIKCEQNLGHDTMYWYKQDSKKFLKIMFSYNNKELIINETVPNRFSPKSPDKAHLNLHINSLELGDSAVYFCASSPPGLLSGNTIYFGEGSWLTVV.

The V and J genes are TRBV19 and TRBJ2-5, with D possibly TRBD1 on 6 matching bases. Trimming removed 5 bases from V and 4 bases from J, with 14 bases in between. CDR1 is LNHDA, CDR2 SQIVND, per germline (reference sequence). The CDR3 sequence is 14 residues long. CDR3 bases: TGTGCCAGTAGTCCGATAACAGGGTCAGAGACCCAGTACTTC. Its protein is CASSPITGSETQYF.

The chain has TRBV5-1 and TRBJ2-1; D may be TRBD1 (7 bases). Germline CDR1 SGHRS, CDR2 YFSETQ. Trimming took 0 bases from V and 0 from J, leaving 13 bases between them. This CDR3 has 17 amino acids. CDR3 coding DNA: TGCGCCAGCAGCTTGGGAGGAGGGGGCCCCTCCTACAATGAGCAGTTCTTC. This encodes CASSLGGGGPSYNEQFF.

The rearrangement joins TRBV7-9 to TRBJ2-1, with TRBD2 as a possible D gene (6 bases). There are 16 residues in the CDR3. Between the trimmed V and J ends, which lost 0 bases and 0 bases, there was a span of 9 bases. CDR1 and CDR2 from the germline V gene are SEHNR and FQNEAQ (reference sequence). Here the CDR3 DNA reads TGTGCCAGCAGCTTAGCGGGACTGAGCTCCTACAATGAGCAGTTCTTC. Residues: CASSLAGLSSYNEQFF.

The DNA of the CDR3 is TGTGCCAGCCAGGGACAGGTGAACACTGAAGCTTTCTTT. Its translation is CASQGQVNTEAFF. This chain uses TRBV28 with TRBJ1-1; the match to TRBD1 covers 8 bases. There are 13 residues in the CDR3. Germline trimming cut 8 bases from V and 0 bases from J; bases unmatched to any gene: 2. Looked up from germline, CDR1 is MDHEN and CDR2 is SYDVKM. The full variable domain, its missing parts supplied by reference TRBV28 and TRBJ1-1, is DVKVTQSSRYLVKRTGEKVFLECVQDMDHENMFWYRQDPGLGLRLIYFSYDVKMKEKGDIPEGYSVSREKKERFSLILESASTNQTSMYLCASQGQVNTEAFFGQGTRLTVV.

This clonotype was detected many times. The gene calls are TRBV29-1 and TRBJ2-4; D gene ambiguous. With 4 bases removed from V and 8 bases from J, the gap between germline ends came to 12 bases. The germline CDR1 and CDR2 sequences are SQVTM and ANQGSEA. The CDR3 contains 12 residues. This CDR3 reads CSVAPDSDIQYF. The DNA of the CDR3 is TGCAGCGTTGCTCCAGACTCGGACATTCAGTACTTC.

The chain joins TRBV11-1 to TRBJ2-3, with 8 bases that match TRBD1. The CDR3 totals 14 residues. V shed 8 bases, J shed 1 base, and the junction held 5 bases outside the gene matches. Germline V CDR1 and CDR2: SGHAT, FQDESV (reference sequence). CDR3 sequence: CASGPGQGTDTQYF. In DNA, the CDR3 is TGTGCCAGCGGTCCGGGACAGGGCACAGATACGCAGTATTTT.

This sequence joins TRBV7-6 and TRBJ2-1; 8 positions agree with TRBD2. Germline trimming cut 2 bases from V and 6 bases from J; bases unmatched to any gene: 6. The CDR3 extends over 15 amino acids. Germline lookup yields CDR1 SGHVS and CDR2 FNYEAQ. CDR3 sequence (DNA): TGTGCCAGCAGCTTAAGGACGGGAGGGCCCAATGAGCAGTTCTTC. It encodes CASSLRTGGPNEQFF. Based on the CDR3 plus reference TRBV7-6 and TRBJ2-1, the full variable domain is GAGVSQSPRYKVTKRGQDVALRCDPISGHVSLYWYRQALGQGPEFLTYFNYEAQQDKSGLPNDRFSAERPEGSISTLTIQRTEQRDSAMYRCASSLRTGGPNEQFFGPGTRLTVL.

V and J are TRBV19 and TRBJ1-5, with D tentatively TRBD1 (5 bases). Germline V gene sequence: CDR1 LNHDA, CDR2 SQIVND (reference sequence). This CDR3 has 14 residues. V dropped 4 bases and J dropped 7 bases, with 14 bases sitting between them. The CDR3 is CASSTPGTDQPQHF. The DNA for the CDR3 is TGTGCCAGTAGTACACCGGGGACTGACCAGCCCCAGCATTTT.

This clonotype was detected many times. The chain has TRBV27 and TRBJ1-5; D remains unclear. The germline CDR1 and CDR2 sequences are MNHEY and SMNVEV (reference sequence). The CDR3 is 14 amino acids. The V end lost 8 bases, the J end lost 0 bases, and 11 bases lay between the germline ends. This chain's CDR3 is CASAASHSNQPQHF. The CDR3 DNA reads TGTGCCAGCGCGGCCAGCCATAGCAATCAGCCCCAGCATTTT.

This clonotype has ten or more counts. This chain joins TRBV19 and TRBJ2-7, with D unclear. From germline, CDR1 is LNHDA and CDR2 SQIVND (reference sequence). This CDR3 has 15 amino acids. Trimming pared 1 base from V and 2 bases from J, leaving 12 bases between. The CDR3 sequence: CASSIGAASPYEQYF. Here the CDR3 DNA reads TGTGCCAGTAGTATAGGGGCAGCATCTCCCTACGAGCAGTACTTC.

This clonotype was seen many times. V usage is TRBV4-1 and J usage is TRBJ1-1, with D hard to call. The CDR3 loop spans 16 amino acids. V lost 1 base and J lost 0, with 12 bases in between. Germline values: CDR1 MGHRA, CDR2 YSYEKL. Here the CDR3 reads CASSQANWPMNTEAFF. The CDR3 nucleotides read TGCGCCAGCAGCCAAGCTAATTGGCCTATGAACACTGAAGCTTTCTTT.

In its sample, this clonotype was seen a few times. The chain joins TRBV24-1 to TRBJ2-4; unclear D gene. Germline CDR1 KGHDR, CDR2 SFDVKD. Trimming left V 4 bases short and J 0 bases short, with 3 bases between. This CDR3 spans 13 amino acids. The CDR3 DNA reads TGTGCCACCAGTGAGTTAGCCAAAAACATTCAGTACTTC. Protein: CATSELAKNIQYF.

This clonotype has only a few counts. The CDR3 DNA reads as TGTGCCAGCAGAGCATTTGGGGGGACGAACACCATATATTTT. It is translated as CASRAFGGTNTIYF. The chain joins TRBV12-3 or TRBV12-4 to TRBJ1-3; tentatively, D is TRBD1 (5 bases). Trimming removed 6 bases from V and 7 bases from J, with 16 bases in between. The CDR3 has 14 residues.

The rearrangement joins TRBV2 to TRBJ1-6; no clear D gene. Germline V gives CDR1 SNHLY, CDR2 FYNNEI. The germline V and J ends were trimmed by 3 bases and 12 bases, with 9 bases remaining between them. This CDR3 spans 12 amino acids. CDR3 region: CASSDPGLPLHF. CDR3 in DNA: TGTGCCAGCAGTGACCCCGGTTTACCCCTCCACTTT.

The chain is built from TRBV5-1 and TRBJ2-2; TRBD2 is a possible D gene (6 bases). The CDR3 contains 15 residues. Trimming cost V 1 base and J 1 base, with 8 bases left between them. Germline V gives CDR1 SGHRS, CDR2 YFSETQ. The CDR3 here is CASSLWGVNTGELFF. For the CDR3, the DNA is TGCGCCAGCAGCTTGTGGGGGGTGAACACCGGGGAGCTGTTTTTT.

The J gene is TRBJ1-1, the V gene TRBV20-1; D gene unclear. This CDR3 comprises 13 residues. CDR1 and CDR2 from the germline V gene are DFQATT and SNEGSKA (reference sequence). The V gene lost 1 base and the J gene lost 5 bases, with 11 bases spanning the gap. This chain's CDR3 is CSARVYGWTEAFF. The CDR3 nucleotides read TGCAGTGCTAGAGTTTACGGGTGGACTGAAGCTTTCTTT.

This clonotype was seen only a few times. This chain links TRBV3-1 with TRBJ1-5; perhaps TRBD1 as D (5 bases). V was clipped by 3 bases and J by 0 bases, with 9 bases between them. The CDR3 totals 15 residues. The germline CDR1 and CDR2 sequences are LGHDT and YNNKEL (reference sequence). CDR3 region: CASSQATGSNQPQHF. The CDR3 region has the DNA TGTGCCAGCAGCCAGGCTACAGGTAGCAATCAGCCCCAGCATTTT.

In this sample, this clonotype turned up many times. The chain joins TRBV18 to TRBJ2-3; tentative D call: TRBD2 (6 bases). V gave up 4 bases and J gave up 3 bases, with 11 bases separating them. The CDR3 spans 14 residues. Germline V gene data show CDR1 as KGHSH and CDR2 as LQKENI. The chain's CDR3 is CASSLMAGTDTQYF. CDR3 coding DNA: TGTGCCAGCTCACTCATGGCGGGAACAGATACGCAGTATTTT.

This clonotype was observed many times. The gene calls are TRBV19 and TRBJ1-5, with D tentatively TRBD1 (6 bases). CDR3 length: 16 residues. Germline loops: CDR1 LNHDA, CDR2 SQIVND (reference sequence). Between the trimmed V and J ends, which lost 0 bases and 4 bases, there was a span of 13 bases. The CDR3 nucleotides read TGTGCCAGTAGTATAGATCGCCAGGGGAGGAATCAGCCCCAGCATTTT. Amino acids: CASSIDRQGRNQPQHF.

The rearrangement joins TRBV12-3 or TRBV12-4 to TRBJ1-1; unclear D gene. V lost 8 bases and J 0 bases, leaving 13 bases between the germline ends. The CDR3 consists of 14 residues. This CDR3 is CASWKGGMNTEAFF. As DNA, the CDR3 is TGTGCCAGCTGGAAGGGAGGGATGAACACTGAAGCTTTCTTT.

This clonotype was recorded a few times. The chain joins TRBV24-1 to TRBJ2-1; no firm D call. The ends were cut back, 3 bases at V and 8 bases at J, with 16 bases in the middle. The CDR3 has 15 residues. In germline, CDR1 is KGHDR, CDR2 SFDVKD. Here the CDR3 reads CATSDPTRNNDEQFF. CDR3 bases: TGTGCCACCAGTGATCCCACGCGAAATAACGATGAGCAGTTCTTC.

This clonotype was picked up many times. The rearrangement links TRBV20-1 to TRBJ2-3; 11 bases fit TRBD2. The V and J ends lost 0 bases and 4 bases, in that order; junction bases with no gene match: 6. CDR3 length: 16 amino acids. Germline loops: CDR1 DFQATT, CDR2 SNEGSKA (reference sequence). CDR3 protein: CSARDPASGRSDTQYF. CDR3 DNA: TGCAGTGCTAGAGACCCCGCTAGCGGGAGGTCAGATACGCAGTATTTT.

The chain links TRBV5-1 to TRBJ1-1; D may be TRBD1 (5 bases). The CDR3 is 16 residues long. Trimming left V 3 bases short and J 0 bases short, with 15 bases between. Looked up from germline, CDR1 is SGHRS and CDR2 is YFSETQ. The CDR3 spells CASSWDLTAMNTEAFF. The DNA of the CDR3 is TGCGCCAGCAGCTGGGACCTAACAGCGATGAACACTGAAGCTTTCTTT.

This chain links TRBV9 with TRBJ2-3, with TRBD2 identical over 8 bases. The CDR3 is 17 residues long. CDR1 is SGDLS, CDR2 YYNGEE, per germline. Unmatched junction bases numbered 13, after V lost 4 bases and J lost 3 bases. The CDR3 region is CASSPHQGLDLTDTQYF. The CDR3 DNA sequence: TGTGCCAGCAGCCCCCACCAGGGACTAGACTTGACAGATACGCAGTATTTT.

The rearrangement uses TRBV11-2 and TRBJ1-1; D might be TRBD1 (6 bases). Between the trimmed V and J ends, which lost 10 bases and 3 bases, there was a span of 18 bases. Germline CDR1 reads SGHAT; CDR2 reads FQNNGV. CDR3 length: 14 residues. CDR3 sequence: CATATGFWDTEAFF. DNA for the CDR3: TGTGCCACCGCCACAGGGTTTTGGGACACTGAAGCTTTCTTT.

The chain links TRBV20-1 to TRBJ2-3, with 9 bases aligning to TRBD2. This CDR3 has 17 amino acids. From germline, CDR1 is DFQATT and CDR2 SNEGSKA (reference sequence). The ends lost 3 bases at V and 6 bases at J; junction bases unmatched: 16. CDR3 sequence: CSASPILTSGAQDTQYF. CDR3 DNA: TGCAGTGCTAGTCCAATCTTGACTAGCGGCGCTCAGGATACGCAGTATTTT.